The 22 T cell receptor beta chains below come from one sample, sequenced in a study of PD-1 blockade in mismatch repair-deficient tumors. Here immunoSEQ multiplex PCR was the method, and the copy in TCRdb shows in-frame clones only, minus some. The table shows roughly 49,000 clones, with around 77% occurring only once. The input for sequencing was PBMCs, taken before pembrolizumab treatment. These TCRs come from an adult with mismatch repair-deficient cancer.

The gene calls are TRBV29-1 and TRBJ2-1; 10 bases map to TRBD2. With 3 bases clipped from V and 2 bases from J, the junction kept 7 bases outside the gene matches. The CDR3 has 16 residues. CDR1 SQVTM and CDR2 ANQGSEA come from the germline V gene. DNA of the CDR3: TGCAGCGTTGAGCTAGCGGGAGTGAGCACCTACAATGAGCAGTTCTTC. Protein sequence: CSVELAGVSTYNEQFF.

Only a few counts were recorded for this clone. The CDR3 spells CASSRLVGLGETQYF. The CDR3 bases are TGTGCCAGCAGCAGACTCGTCGGGCTGGGAGAGACCCAGTACTTC. This chain uses TRBV7-2 with TRBJ2-5; D remains ambiguous. Trimming stripped 5 bases from V and 4 bases from J, with 17 bases between. This CDR3 is 15 amino acids long. Germline CDR1 and CDR2: SGHTA and FQGNSA.

This chain joins TRBV30 and TRBJ1-5; perhaps TRBD1 as D (5 bases). With 2 bases removed from V and 7 bases from J, the gap between germline ends came to 12 bases. Germline CDR1 reads GTSNPN; CDR2 reads SVGIG (reference sequence). This CDR3 region has 13 residues. The CDR3 region is CAWSSSGTQPQHF. The CDR3, as DNA: TGTGCCTGGAGTTCCTCCGGGACCCAGCCCCAGCATTTT.

This clone is labeled medium-sized. The chain recombines TRBV19 with TRBJ1-1; 10 bases line up with TRBD1. Germline CDR1 reads LNHDA; CDR2 reads SQIVND (reference sequence). The CDR3 loop spans 14 amino acids. V shed 7 bases, J shed 4 bases, and the junction held 6 bases outside the gene matches. The CDR3 DNA reads TGTGCCAGTACCGACAGGGGGCTGAGCACTGAAGCTTTCTTT. This encodes CASTDRGLSTEAFF.

This rearrangement joins TRBV6-1 to TRBJ1-5; tentatively, D is TRBD1 (5 bases). In germline, CDR1 is MNHNS, CDR2 SASEGT. The CDR3 runs 16 residues. Trimming removed 4 bases at V and 0 bases at J, with 13 bases between. CDR3 nucleotide sequence: TGTGCCAGCAGTGGACAGATACTTAATAGCAATCAGCCCCAGCATTTT. This sequence encodes CASSGQILNSNQPQHF.

This clone showed up just once. The chain recombines TRBV5-5 with TRBJ2-7; 9 bases align to TRBD2. Germline loops: CDR1 SGHKS, CDR2 YYEKEE (reference sequence). V lost 0 bases, J lost 0 bases, and 1 base stayed unmatched. The CDR3 loop spans 15 amino acids. The CDR3 is CASSLGLAASYEQYF. The CDR3 nucleotides read TGTGCCAGCAGCTTGGGACTAGCGGCCTCCTACGAGCAGTACTTC.

This chain links TRBV19 with TRBJ2-1, with TRBD2 matching 13 bases. The germline V gene has CDR1 LNHDA and CDR2 SQIVND (reference sequence). Losses at the gene ends were 2 bases for V and 0 bases for J; bases not matched to a gene: 4. The CDR3 contains 18 residues. The CDR3 DNA is TGTGCCAGTAGTATAACTAGCGGGAGGGACAGCTCCTACAATGAGCAGTTCTTC. This codes for CASSITSGRDSSYNEQFF.

The chain combines TRBV18 with TRBJ2-6, with D hard to call. The ends were cut back, 0 bases at V and 4 bases at J, with 7 bases in the middle. Germline V lookup: CDR1 KGHSH, CDR2 LQKENI. This CDR3 has 15 amino acids. The DNA for the CDR3 is TGTGCCAGCTCACCACCCACAGCGGGGGCCAACGTCCTGACTTTC. Amino acids: CASSPPTAGANVLTF.

The J gene is TRBJ1-1, the V gene TRBV6-1, with 9 bases fitting TRBD1. The junction had 5 bases not matched to a gene; V was cut back by 3 bases and J by 3 bases. Germline V lookup: CDR1 MNHNS, CDR2 SASEGT. This CDR3 comprises 15 residues. DNA for the CDR3: TGTGCCAGCAGTGACGGGGGACAGGGCCACACTGAAGCTTTCTTT. It is translated as CASSDGGQGHTEAFF.

The J gene is TRBJ1-5, the V gene TRBV9; 8 bases agree with TRBD1. The CDR3 has 13 amino acids. The ends lost 3 bases at V and 12 bases at J; junction bases unmatched: 8. Germline V gene data show CDR1 as SGDLS and CDR2 as YYNGEE. The CDR3 nucleotides are TGTGCCAGCAGCGAAGGGACAGGCGGAATCCAGCATTTT. The encoded protein is CASSEGTGGIQHF.

The chain combines TRBV7-8 with TRBJ1-4, with D unclear. This CDR3 spans 14 amino acids. Trimming shortened V by 3 bases and J by 8 bases, and 13 bases separated the two germline ends. The V gene's germline CDR1 is SGHVS and CDR2 FQNEAQ. The CDR3 DNA follows: TGTGCCAGCAGCTTGGATGATAATGAGGAAAAACTGTTTTTT. Translated: CASSLDDNEEKLFF.

In this sample, this clone turned up a few times. The CDR3 protein is CASSPLEKGNLEQYF. DNA for the CDR3: TGTGCCAGTAGTCCCCTGGAAAAGGGAAATCTCGAGCAGTACTTC. V usage is TRBV19 and J usage is TRBJ2-7; D is uncertain. There are 15 residues in the CDR3. Trimming took 5 bases from V and 6 from J, leaving 20 bases between them. CDR1 LNHDA and CDR2 SQIVND come from the germline V gene (reference sequence). The full variable domain, in which reference TRBV19 and TRBJ2-7 provide the parts outside the CDR3, is DGGITQSPKYLFRKEGQNVTLSCEQNLNHDAMYWYRQDPGQGLRLIYYSQIVNDFQKGDIAEGYSVSREKKESFPLTVTSAQKNPTAFYLCASSPLEKGNLEQYFGPGTRLTVT.

The rearrangement joins TRBV7-3 to TRBJ1-1, with D tentatively TRBD1 (6 bases). V dropped 7 bases and J dropped 1 base, with 13 bases sitting between them. This CDR3 contains 14 residues. Germline-derived CDR1 and CDR2 are SGHTA and FQGTGA. The CDR3 region has the DNA TGTGCCAGCAAAGTCGGGGGCGGGAACACTGAAGCTTTCTTT. Translation gives CASKVGGGNTEAFF.

The V and J genes are TRBV27 and TRBJ2-1; D not resolved. The germline V gene encodes CDR1 MNHEY and CDR2 SMNVEV (reference sequence). Between the trimmed V and J ends, which lost 3 bases and 5 bases, there was a span of 17 bases. This CDR3 region has 16 residues. The CDR3 DNA reads TGTGCCAGCAGTTTGTTTCGCCTGAAAGGCAACAATGAGCAGTTCTTC. Translation gives CASSLFRLKGNNEQFF.

The chain has TRBV27 and TRBJ2-2; maybe TRBD1 (6 bases). Germline V lookup: CDR1 MNHEY, CDR2 SMNVEV (reference sequence). Trimming cost V 3 bases and J 2 bases, with 22 bases left between them. The CDR3 contains 19 residues. The CDR3 DNA sequence: TGTGCCAGCAGTTTCCACGTTTCCCCCCGGGACACAAACACCGGGGAGCTGTTTTTT. It is translated as CASSFHVSPRDTNTGELFF.

The table lists this clone with a count of one. V is TRBV19 and J is TRBJ2-3, with D unresolved. Per germline, CDR1 LNHDA and CDR2 SQIVND (reference sequence). The CDR3 loop spans 13 amino acids. Trimming removed 1 base from V and 5 bases from J, with 7 bases in between. This chain's CDR3 is CASSIGALDTQYF. The CDR3, as DNA: TGTGCCAGTAGTATAGGGGCCCTAGATACGCAGTATTTT.

The chain employs TRBV2 and TRBJ2-7; 7 bases map to TRBD1. V lost 6 bases to trimming and J lost 1 base; unmatched junction nucleotides: 6. The germline V gene has CDR1 SNHLY and CDR2 FYNNEI. The CDR3 extends over 14 amino acids. The CDR3: CASSTGVPSYEQYF. CDR3 DNA sequence: TGTGCCAGCAGCACAGGGGTTCCTTCCTACGAGCAGTACTTC.

This clone was recorded only once. This chain joins TRBV19 and TRBJ1-4; 10 bases agree with TRBD1. The CDR3 has 14 residues. From germline, CDR1 is LNHDA and CDR2 SQIVND (reference sequence). J lost 7 bases, V lost 6 bases, and 5 bases had no gene match. The CDR3 loop reads CASSLTGGSEKLFF. The CDR3 DNA reads as TGTGCCAGTAGCTTGACAGGGGGCAGTGAAAAACTGTTTTTT. The variable domain in full, with the rest retrieved from reference TRBV19 and TRBJ1-4, is DGGITQSPKYLFRKEGQNVTLSCEQNLNHDAMYWYRQDPGQGLRLIYYSQIVNDFQKGDIAEGYSVSREKKESFPLTVTSAQKNPTAFYLCASSLTGGSEKLFFGSGTQLSVL.

A single count supports this clone. The rearrangement links TRBV9 to TRBJ2-5; TRBD2 agrees at 8 bases. J lost 4 bases, V lost 6 bases, and 8 bases had no gene match. CDR1 is SGDLS, CDR2 YYNGEE, per germline. The CDR3 contains 14 residues. The CDR3 coding sequence is TGTGCCAGCACGGGGGGGGCGAAAGGAGAGACCCAGTACTTC. Its protein is CASTGGAKGETQYF.

The V gene is TRBV5-1, the J gene TRBJ2-7, with D possibly being TRBD1 or TRBD2 (5 bases each). The V gene's germline CDR1 is SGHRS and CDR2 YFSETQ. The length of the CDR3 is 14 residues. With 4 bases removed from V and 5 bases from J, the gap between germline ends came to 16 bases. The chain's CDR3 is CASSPTPGSHEQYF. CDR3 sequence (DNA): TGCGCCAGCAGCCCCACCCCAGGGAGCCACGAGCAGTACTTC. Full variable domain (missing parts from reference TRBV5-1 and TRBJ2-7): KAGVTQTPRYLIKTRGQQVTLSCSPISGHRSVSWYQQTPGQGLQFLFEYFSETQRNKGNFPGRFSGRQFSNSRSEMNVSTLELGDSALYLCASSPTPGSHEQYFGPGTRLTVT.

The chain couples TRBV11-3 to TRBJ2-3, with 12 nucleotides matching TRBD1. Germline V gives CDR1 SGHNT, CDR2 YENEEA. V dropped 1 base and J dropped 2; count of bases not matched to a gene: 1. The CDR3 totals 16 residues. CDR3 protein: CASSLGDRGHTDTQYF. The CDR3 nucleotides are TGTGCCAGCAGCTTAGGGGACAGGGGGCACACAGATACGCAGTATTTT.

The count of this clone is one. This chain joins TRBV12-5 and TRBJ1-1; TRBD1 is a possible D gene (5 bases). The CDR3 totals 13 residues. Trimming cost V 8 bases and J 3 bases, with 13 bases left between them. The germline CDR1 and CDR2 sequences are LGHNT and FRNRAP. In DNA form, the CDR3 reads TGTGCTAGTACGGTTCGGGGGGACACTGAAGCTTTCTTT. This encodes CASTVRGDTEAFF.